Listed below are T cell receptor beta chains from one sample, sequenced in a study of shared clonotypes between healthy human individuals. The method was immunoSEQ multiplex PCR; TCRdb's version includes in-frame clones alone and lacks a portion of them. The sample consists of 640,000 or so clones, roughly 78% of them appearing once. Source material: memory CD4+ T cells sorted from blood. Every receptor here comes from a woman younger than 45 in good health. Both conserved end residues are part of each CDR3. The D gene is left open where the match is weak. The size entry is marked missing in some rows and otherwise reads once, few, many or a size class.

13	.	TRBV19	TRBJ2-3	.	CASKSSVTDTQYF	TGTGCCAGTAAATCTTCGGTCACCGATACGCAGTATTTT
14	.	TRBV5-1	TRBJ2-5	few	CASSAPLFQETQYF	TGCGCCAGCAGCGCTCCCTTATTCCAAGAGACCCAGTACTTC
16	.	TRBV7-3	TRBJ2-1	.	CASSSGQGTPYNEQFF	TGTGCCAGCAGCTCGGGCCAGGGGACCCCCTACAATGAGCAGTTCTTC
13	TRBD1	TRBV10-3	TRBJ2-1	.	CAISLTGDNEQFF	TGTGCCATCAGCTTGACAGGGGACAATGAGCAGTTCTTC
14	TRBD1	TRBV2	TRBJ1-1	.	CASSEGDRVTEAFF	TGTGCCAGCAGCGAAGGGGACAGGGTTACTGAAGCTTTCTTT
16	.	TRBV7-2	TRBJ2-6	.	CASSSNVLAGANVLTF	TGTGCCAGCAGCTCGAACGTCCTAGCGGGGGCCAACGTCCTGACTTTC
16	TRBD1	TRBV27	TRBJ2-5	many	CASRYRRDSDQETQYF	TGTGCCAGCAGATACCGTAGGGACAGCGATCAAGAGACCCAGTACTTC
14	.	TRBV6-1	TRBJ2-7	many	CASRSLVAEYEQYF	TGTGCCAGCAGGTCGTTGGTAGCGGAATACGAGCAGTACTTC
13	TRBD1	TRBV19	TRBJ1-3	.	CATHYRGGNTIYF	TGTGCCACGCACTACAGGGGTGGAAACACCATATATTTT
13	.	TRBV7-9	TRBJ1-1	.	CASSLEGDTEAFF	TGTGCCAGCAGCTTAGAAGGGGACACTGAAGCTTTCTTT
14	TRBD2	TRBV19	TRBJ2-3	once	CASSSGTRVATQYF	TGTGCCAGTAGCTCCGGGACTAGGGTGGCGACGCAGTATTTT
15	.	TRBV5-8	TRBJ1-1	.	CASSRQVVVGTEAFF	TGTGCCAGCAGCCGGCAGGTGGTAGTAGGGACTGAAGCTTTCTTT
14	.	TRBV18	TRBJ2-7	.	CASSPLDYAYEQYF	TGTGCCAGCTCACCTCTTGACTACGCCTACGAGCAGTACTTC
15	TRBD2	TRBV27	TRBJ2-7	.	CASSGTSGASYEQYF	TGTGCCAGCAGTGGGACTAGCGGGGCCTCCTACGAGCAGTACTTC
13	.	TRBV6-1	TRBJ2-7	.	CASRGGQYYEQYF	TGTGCCAGCAGGGGGGGACAGTACTACGAGCAGTACTTC
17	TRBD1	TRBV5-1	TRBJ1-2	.	CASSALGVDRDLYGYTF	TGCGCCAGCAGCGCGCTAGGGGTCGACAGGGACCTCTATGGCTACACCTTC
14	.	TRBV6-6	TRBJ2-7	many	CASRPGPASYEQYF	TGTGCCAGCAGGCCGGGGCCCGCCTCCTACGAGCAGTACTTC
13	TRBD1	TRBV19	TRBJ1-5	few	CASSKGAGQPQHF	TGTGCCAGTAGTAAGGGGGCGGGTCAGCCCCAGCATTTT
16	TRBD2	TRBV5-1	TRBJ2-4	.	CASSSGVAGAKNIQYF	TGCGCCAGCAGCTCGGGGGTAGCGGGAGCCAAAAACATTCAGTACTTC
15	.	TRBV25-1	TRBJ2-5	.	CASRMGRQYQETQYF	TGTGCCAGCAGAATGGGACGGCAGTACCAAGAGACCCAGTACTTC
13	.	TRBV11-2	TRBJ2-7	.	CASSPRPVHEQYF	TGTGCCAGCAGCCCTAGGCCGGTCCACGAGCAGTACTTC
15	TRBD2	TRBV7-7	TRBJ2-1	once	CASSQSPAGYNEQFF	TGTGCCAGCAGCCAATCCCCAGCGGGATACAATGAGCAGTTCTTC
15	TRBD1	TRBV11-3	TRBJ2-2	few	CASGPGTGVTGELFF	TGTGCCAGCGGCCCCGGGACAGGGGTAACCGGGGAGCTGTTTTTT
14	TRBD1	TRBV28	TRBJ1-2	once	CASSLAQGARGYTF	TGTGCCAGCAGTTTGGCACAGGGGGCCCGTGGCTACACCTTC
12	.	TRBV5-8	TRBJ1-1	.	CASCRVATEAFF	TGTGCCAGCTGTCGAGTAGCCACTGAAGCTTTCTTT
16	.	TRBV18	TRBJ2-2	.	CASSPSWQPDTGELFF	TGTGCCAGCTCACCCTCGTGGCAGCCGGACACCGGGGAGCTGTTTTTT
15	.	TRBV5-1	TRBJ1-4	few	CASSLVGGRGEKLFF	TGCGCCAGCAGCTTGGTAGGGGGGAGAGGAGAAAAACTGTTTTTT
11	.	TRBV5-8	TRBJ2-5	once	CASSSRETQYF	TGTGCCAGCAGCTCGAGGGAGACCCAGTACTTC
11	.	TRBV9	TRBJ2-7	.	CASSVTYEQYF	TGTGCCAGCAGCGTTACCTACGAGCAGTACTTC
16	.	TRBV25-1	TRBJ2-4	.	CASRGQDSLAKNIQYF	TGTGCCAGCAGGGGACAAGATTCTCTAGCCAAAAACATTCAGTACTTC
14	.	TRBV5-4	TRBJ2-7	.	CASSSGQLSYEQYF	TGTGCCAGCAGCTCAGGACAGTTATCCTACGAGCAGTACTTC
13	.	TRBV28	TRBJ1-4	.	CASSWGQGEKLFF	TGTGCCAGCAGTTGGGGGCAAGGTGAAAAACTGTTTTTT
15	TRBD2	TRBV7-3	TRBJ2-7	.	CASSLTSGRQYEQYF	TGTGCCAGCAGCTTGACTAGCGGGAGGCAGTACGAGCAGTACTTC
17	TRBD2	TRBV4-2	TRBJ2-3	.	CASSQDPASGFTDTQYF	TGTGCCAGCAGCCAAGATCCGGCTAGCGGATTCACAGATACGCAGTATTTT
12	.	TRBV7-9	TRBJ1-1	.	CASSYHSAEAFF	TGTGCCAGCAGCTACCACAGCGCTGAAGCTTTCTTT
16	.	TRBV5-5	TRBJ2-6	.	CASSFGSYSGANVLTF	TGTGCCAGCAGCTTCGGTTCCTACTCTGGGGCCAACGTCCTGACTTTC
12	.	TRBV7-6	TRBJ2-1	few	CASSLVGNEQFF	TGTGCCAGCAGCTTAGTAGGCAATGAGCAGTTCTTC
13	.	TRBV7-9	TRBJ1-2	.	CASSSGQWYGYTF	TGTGCCAGCAGCTCCGGACAGTGGTATGGCTACACCTTC
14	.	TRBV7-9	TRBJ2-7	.	CASSQDLGDYEQYF	TGTGCCAGCAGCCAAGATCTGGGGGATTACGAGCAGTACTTC
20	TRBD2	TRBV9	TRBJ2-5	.	CASSVATSGGLFGGQETQYF	TGTGCCAGCAGCGTAGCTACTTCGGGGGGGTTGTTTGGAGGGCAGGAGACCCAGTACTTC
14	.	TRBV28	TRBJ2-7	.	CASRRQGDSYEQYF	TGTGCCAGCAGGCGGCAGGGTGACTCCTACGAGCAGTACTTC
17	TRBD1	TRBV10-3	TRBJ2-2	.	CAISERGTGGDTGELFF	TGTGCCATCAGTGAAAGGGGAACAGGGGGCGATACCGGGGAGCTGTTTTTT
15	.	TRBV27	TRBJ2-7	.	CASSLGQGGVYEQYF	TGTGCCAGCAGTTTGGGGCAGGGTGGGGTATACGAGCAGTACTTC
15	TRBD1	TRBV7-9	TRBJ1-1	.	CASSLGQGPNTEAFF	TGTGCCAGCAGCTTAGGACAGGGACCGAACACTGAAGCTTTCTTT
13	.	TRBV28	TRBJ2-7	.	CASSLPQREGKNF	TGTGCCAGCAGTTTACCTCAGAGGGAAGGGAAGAACTTC
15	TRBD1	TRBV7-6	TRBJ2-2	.	CASSWGQGGTGELFF	TGTGCCAGCAGCTGGGGACAGGGGGGCACCGGGGAGCTGTTTTTT
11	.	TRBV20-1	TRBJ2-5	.	CSAPRQETQYF	TGCAGTGCCCCCCGCCAAGAGACCCAGTACTTC
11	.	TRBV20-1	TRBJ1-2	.	CSARLVIGYTF	TGCAGTGCTAGACTGGTCATCGGCTACACCTTC
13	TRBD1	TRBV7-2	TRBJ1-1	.	CASSEGGGTEAFF	TGTGCCAGCAGCGAAGGGGGCGGAACTGAAGCTTTCTTT
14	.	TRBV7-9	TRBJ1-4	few	CASSLAGPNEKLFF	TGTGCCAGCAGCTTAGCAGGCCCTAATGAAAAACTGTTTTTT
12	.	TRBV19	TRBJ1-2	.	CASSETNYGYTF	TGTGCCAGTAGCGAGACTAACTATGGCTACACCTTC
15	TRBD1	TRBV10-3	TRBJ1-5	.	CASSPRGRGNQPQHF	TGTGCCAGCAGCCCCAGGGGGCGCGGCAATCAGCCCCAGCATTTT
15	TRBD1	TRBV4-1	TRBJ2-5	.	CASSRQLDREETQYF	TGCGCCAGCAGCCGCCAACTCGACAGGGAAGAGACCCAGTACTTC
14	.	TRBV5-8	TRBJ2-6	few	CASSFRSGANVLTF	TGTGCCAGCAGCTTCAGGTCTGGGGCCAACGTCCTGACTTTC
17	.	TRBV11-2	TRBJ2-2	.	CASSQVWGKGNTGELFF	TGTGCCAGCAGCCAAGTCTGGGGGAAGGGGAACACCGGGGAGCTGTTTTTT
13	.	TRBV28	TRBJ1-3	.	CASFTVSGNTIYF	TGTGCCTCTTTCACGGTGTCTGGAAACACCATATATTTT
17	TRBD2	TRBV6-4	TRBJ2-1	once	CASSEASGTGSYNEQFF	TGTGCCAGCAGTGAAGCTAGCGGGACTGGCTCCTACAATGAGCAGTTCTTC